This T cell receptor (beta chain) was captured in a study of Ad26.COV2.S vaccination and SARS-CoV-2 variants. Germline CDR1 MNHEY, CDR2 SMNVEV (reference sequence). The CDR3 length is 13 residues. Deletions cut 10 bases from V and 3 bases from J, with 15 bases between. The data were produced by immunoSEQ multiplex PCR, yet TCRdb's version contains in-frame clones alone and is incomplete. The table records roughly 510,000 clones, around nine tenths of them present only once. Indicated treatment: over 15 received Ad26.COV2.S at low or high dose, single or two shots; about 5 received placebo; per-sample allocation not given. After the first vaccine or placebo injection, samples were drawn on day 63.

The sequence was collected from a person aged 18 to 59 who received the Ad26.COV2.S COVID-19 vaccine or a placebo. The sequences come from peripheral blood, collected in a trial of Ad26.COV2.S vaccine versus placebo. The chain is built from TRBV27 and TRBJ2-5; D is undetermined. CDR3 in DNA: TGTGCCACGGGTCCTAGGGCAGAAGAGACCCAGTACTTC. This sequence encodes CATGPRAEETQYF.